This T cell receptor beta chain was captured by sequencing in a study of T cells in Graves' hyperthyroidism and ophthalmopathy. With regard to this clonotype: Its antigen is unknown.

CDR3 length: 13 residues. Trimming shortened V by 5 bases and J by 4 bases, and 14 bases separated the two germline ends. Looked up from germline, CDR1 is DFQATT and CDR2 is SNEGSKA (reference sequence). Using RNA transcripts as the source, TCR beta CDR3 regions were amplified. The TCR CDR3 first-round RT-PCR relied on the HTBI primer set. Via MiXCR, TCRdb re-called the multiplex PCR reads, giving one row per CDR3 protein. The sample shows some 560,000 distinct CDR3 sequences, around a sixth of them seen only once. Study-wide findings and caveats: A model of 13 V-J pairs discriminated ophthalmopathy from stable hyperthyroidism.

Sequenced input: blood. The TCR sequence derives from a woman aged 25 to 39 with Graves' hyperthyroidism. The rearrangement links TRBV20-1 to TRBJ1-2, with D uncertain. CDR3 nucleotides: TGCAGTGCTGTTACCGGGAACCCCTATGGCTACACCTTC. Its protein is CSAVTGNPYGYTF.